This TCR beta chain was documented in a study of shared clonotypes between healthy human individuals. At the level of the study: CD4 naive and CD4 memory each took three plates per donor, while CD8 naive took two and CD8 memory one.

As originally analysed: Filtering differed for immunoSEQ, which gave only junction sequences without quality scores. Here immunoSEQ multiplex PCR was the method, and the copy in TCRdb shows in-frame clones only, minus some. V and J calls and clone size are given by that table; D and trimming were obtained from the DNA. The sample gives roughly 1,500,000 clones, 97% to 99% of which show up once; roughly 0.35% is in the top ten. This CDR3 has 15 residues. V trimming: 5 bases; J trimming: 6 bases; junction bases outside the gene matches: 8. Germline loops: CDR1 MDHEN, CDR2 SYDVKM. J is TRBJ1-5 and V is TRBV28; 9 bases map to TRBD1. Sequences were obtained from naive CD4+ T cells sorted from blood. As for subset: CD45RA+ positively selected. The sequence was collected from a man younger than 45 in good health. CDR3 residues: CASSLTGGAGQPQHF. The CDR3 bases are TGTGCCAGCAGTCTCACAGGGGGCGCGGGTCAGCCCCAGCATTTT.